This T cell receptor (beta chain) came from a study of technical replicates of blood from a handful of donors. V trimming: 2 bases; J trimming: 4 bases; junction bases outside the gene matches: 8. The germline CDR1 and CDR2 sequences are MGHRA and YSYEKL. CDR3 size: 16 residues. The assay was immunoSEQ multiplex PCR, and TCRdb's table has in-frame clones only and misses some. Among 65,000 to 80,000 clones, 95% to 98% were seen once, and the ten largest hold less than 0.25%. This sequence originates from a human donor in good health. The chain has TRBV4-1 and TRBJ1-5, with 7 bases identical to TRBD1. Sequencing was done on a sample of T cells isolated from PBMCs. CDR3 sequence: CASSQFYRDSNQPQHF. The DNA for the CDR3 is TGCGCCAGCAGCCAATTTTACCGGGACAGTAATCAGCCCCAGCATTTT.